This TCR beta chain emerged from a study of blood T cell repertoires in COVID-19. Study information: Spain, Italy and the United States supplied samples that represented acute and convalescent COVID-19.

Trimming at V came to 1 base and at J to 1 base, leaving 6 bases not matched to a gene. The CDR3 loop spans 16 amino acids. Germline V gives CDR1 SGHRS, CDR2 YFSETQ. TCRdb keeps only in-frame clones here, not all; method: immunoSEQ multiplex PCR. The table has approximately 180,000 clones, 80% to 90% seen once; the top ten hold 3.3%. J is TRBJ2-7 and V is TRBV5-1; 9 bases fit TRBD2. This clonotype was obtained from a man aged 60-69 years with acute or convalescent COVID-19. The sequencing input was peripheral blood. Written as DNA, the CDR3 is TGCGCCAGCAGCTTGCAGCCGACTAGCGGATCCTACGAGCAGTACTTC. Translation: CASSLQPTSGSYEQYF.